This T cell receptor (beta chain) comes out of a study of glioma-infiltrating T cells after dendritic cell vaccination listed by TCRdb under 2016. Regarding the complete study: The cohort included some 15 glioblastoma patients drawn from Phase I and II dendritic cell vaccination trials, of whom 9 were newly diagnosed and 6 had recurrent disease. Deep sequencing of TCR beta CDR3 regions was used to quantify tumor-infiltrating lymphocyte content and compare tumor and blood repertoires in dendritic cell-vaccinated glioblastoma patients. The vaccine consisted of monocyte-derived dendritic cells cultured less than 9 days with IL-4 and GM-CSF, then pulsed overnight with autologous tumor lysate. Between the early 2000s and the early 2010s, patients were given autologous tumor lysate-pulsed dendritic cell vaccination. TCR sequencing metrics, including TIL content and tumor-blood repertoire overlap, were correlated with survival after dendritic cell vaccination. Each patient got three intradermal injections of the dendritic cell vaccine, spaced at biweekly intervals, in the arm below the axilla. On the study overall, not on this receptor specifically: No direct relationship between TCR clonality and survival was found, suggesting that a diverse polyclonal response may matter. After dendritic cell vaccination, a higher estimated pretreatment TIL content predicted longer time to progression and overall survival. The cohort was small and heterogeneous, few patients had complete blood and tumor sets, and even fewer had initial-recurrent tumor pairs. The three-group TCR overlap response model was characterized as speculative, and prospective validation of the model was stated to be required.

At the junction V is shortened by 2 bases and J by 0 bases; bases outside the gene matches: 6. CDR1 and CDR2 (SGHRS, YFSETQ) derive from the germline V gene. From the cysteine through the phenylalanine, the CDR3 covers 18 amino acids. Only the CDR3 portion is preserved as DNA: 54 bases, with reading frame beginning at the first base. Using the immunoSEQ assay, TCRB CDR3 regions were amplified from 2 to 2.5 micrograms of genomic DNA, or from all available DNA when less than that was on hand. For multiplex PCR, 60 forward primers for TCR V beta segments and 13 reverse primers for J beta segments were used. To estimate the number of reads per starting template, synthetic control templates were added to each sample at limiting dilution. The Illumina HiSeq System generated 87 bp sequencing reads. Per the original workflow: To remove PCR and sequencing errors, closely related sequences were merged with a nearest neighbor algorithm. TCR overlap was defined as the percentage of unique tumor TCR beta sequences that were also found in the peripheral blood of the same patient. Entries here come from immuneACCESS through TCRdb and include only in-frame sequences with V and J called. Some clones fail to appear in such tables; in the studies checked, an unresolved V gene covers under half of the shortfall, and the cause of the remainder is unknown. D and trimming come from the DNA, and the V and J calls and clone size come from that table. The table for this sample lists tens of thousands of clones; about 85% of them were counted only once. The ten biggest clones cover less than 3% of the sample.

Comments on this clone: This receptor's antigen is unknown. No much larger clone is present one base from it, and per-base qualities are unavailable.

Patients were selected on the basis of adequate residual fresh-frozen tumor tissue and more than two years of available survival data. An isocitrate dehydrogenase mutation was not carried by any of the glioblastoma patients, although molecular status was otherwise variable. PBMC were collected before vaccination, two weeks after the third vaccination, and at tumor progression when it occurred. Genomic DNA was extracted with the Qiagen DNeasy Blood extraction Kit. The receptor's source is a human donor with glioblastoma. Recombination linked TRBV5-1 to TRBJ2-1; the junction holds 12 bases that match TRBD2. The specimen comprised blood, sampled before dendritic cell vaccination. The nucleotide sequence is given as TGCGCCAGCAGCTTCATGCTAGCGGGAGGGAGCTCCTACAATGAGCAGTTCTTC. This sequence encodes CASSFMLAGGSSYNEQFF.